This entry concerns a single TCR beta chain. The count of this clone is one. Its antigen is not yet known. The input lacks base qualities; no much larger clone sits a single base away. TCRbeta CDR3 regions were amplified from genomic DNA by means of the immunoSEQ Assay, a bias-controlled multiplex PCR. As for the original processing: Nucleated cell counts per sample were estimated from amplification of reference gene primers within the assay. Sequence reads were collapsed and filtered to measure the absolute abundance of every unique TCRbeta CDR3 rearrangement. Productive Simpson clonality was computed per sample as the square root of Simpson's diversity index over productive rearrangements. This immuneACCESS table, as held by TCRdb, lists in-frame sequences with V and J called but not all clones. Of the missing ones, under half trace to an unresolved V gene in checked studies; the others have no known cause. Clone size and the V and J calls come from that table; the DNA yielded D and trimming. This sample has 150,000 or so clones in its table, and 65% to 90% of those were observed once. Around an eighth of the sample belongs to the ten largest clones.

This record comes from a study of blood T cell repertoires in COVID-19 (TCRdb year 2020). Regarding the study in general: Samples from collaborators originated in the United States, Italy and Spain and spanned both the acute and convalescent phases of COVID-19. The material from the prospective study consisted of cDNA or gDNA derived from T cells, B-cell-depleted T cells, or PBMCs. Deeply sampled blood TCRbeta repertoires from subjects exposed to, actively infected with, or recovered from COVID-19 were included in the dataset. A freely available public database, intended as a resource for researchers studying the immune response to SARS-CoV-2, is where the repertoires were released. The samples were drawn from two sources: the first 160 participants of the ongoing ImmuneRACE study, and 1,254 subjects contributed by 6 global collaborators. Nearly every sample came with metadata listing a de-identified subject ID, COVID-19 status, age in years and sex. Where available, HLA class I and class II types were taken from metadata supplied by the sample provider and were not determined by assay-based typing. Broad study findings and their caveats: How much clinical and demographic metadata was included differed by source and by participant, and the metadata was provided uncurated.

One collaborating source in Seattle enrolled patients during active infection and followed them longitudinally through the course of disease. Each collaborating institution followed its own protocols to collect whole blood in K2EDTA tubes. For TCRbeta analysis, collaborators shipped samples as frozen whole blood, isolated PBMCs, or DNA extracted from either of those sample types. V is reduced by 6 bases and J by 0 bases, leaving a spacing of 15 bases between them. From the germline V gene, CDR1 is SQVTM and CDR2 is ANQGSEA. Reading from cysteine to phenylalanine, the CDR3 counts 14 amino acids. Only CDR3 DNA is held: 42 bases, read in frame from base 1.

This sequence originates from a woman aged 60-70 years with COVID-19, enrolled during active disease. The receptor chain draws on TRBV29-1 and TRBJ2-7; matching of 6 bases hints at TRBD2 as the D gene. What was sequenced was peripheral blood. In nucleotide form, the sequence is TGCAGCGTCCGGGGAGGCAGGGACTCCTACGAGCAGTACTTC. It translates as CSVRGGRDSYEQYF.